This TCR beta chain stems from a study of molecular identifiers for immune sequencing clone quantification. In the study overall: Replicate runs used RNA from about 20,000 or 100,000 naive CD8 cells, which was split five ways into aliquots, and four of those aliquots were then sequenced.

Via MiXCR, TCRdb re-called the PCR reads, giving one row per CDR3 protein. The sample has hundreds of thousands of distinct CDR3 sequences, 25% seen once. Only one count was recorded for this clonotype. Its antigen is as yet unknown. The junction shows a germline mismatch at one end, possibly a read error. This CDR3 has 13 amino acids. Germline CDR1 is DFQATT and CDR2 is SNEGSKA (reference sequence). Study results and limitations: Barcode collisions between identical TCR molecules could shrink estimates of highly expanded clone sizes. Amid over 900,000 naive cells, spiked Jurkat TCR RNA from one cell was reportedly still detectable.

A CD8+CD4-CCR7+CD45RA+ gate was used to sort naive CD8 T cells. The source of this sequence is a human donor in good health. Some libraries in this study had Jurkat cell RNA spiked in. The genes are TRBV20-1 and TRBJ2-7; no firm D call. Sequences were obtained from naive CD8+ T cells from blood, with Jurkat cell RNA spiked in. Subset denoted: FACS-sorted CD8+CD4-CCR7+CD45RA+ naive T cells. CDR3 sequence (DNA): TGCAGTGCTAGGCCCTTGGACGGTTACGAGCGGTACTTC. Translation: CSARPLDGYERYF.